Following are 21 T cell receptor beta chains from one sample sequenced in a study of identical twins. Using its own MiXCR run on the 5' RACE reads, TCRdb lists one record per CDR3 protein. The table lists hundreds of thousands of distinct CDR3 sequences, roughly 8% of them singletons. The sample was also linked to a second study, of yellow fever vaccine responses in identical twins.

Material: PBMCs. The receptors derive from a woman aged 18-29 years in good health.

This clonotype was seen more than once but under ten times. J is TRBJ2-1 and V is TRBV4-2; the D gene is possibly TRBD2 (6 bases). Per the germline V gene, CDR1 is LGHNA and CDR2 is YNFKEQ. This CDR3 is 16 amino acids long. Trimming cost V 0 bases and J 2 bases, with 11 bases left between them. CDR3 in amino acids: CASSQDSSVPYNEQFF. As DNA, the CDR3 is TGTGCCAGCAGCCAAGATTCTAGCGTCCCCTACAATGAGCAGTTCTTC.

This clonotype has a count of ten or more. The chain joins TRBV20-1 to TRBJ2-7, with TRBD2 matching 10 bases. This CDR3 comprises 14 residues. The V gene's germline CDR1 is DFQATT and CDR2 SNEGSKA (reference sequence). V trimming: 3 bases; J trimming: 2 bases; junction bases outside the gene matches: 4. For the CDR3, the DNA is TGCAGTGCTAGGGGGACTAGCGAGCCCTACGAGCAGTACTTC. Its protein is CSARGTSEPYEQYF.

This clonotype was picked up many times. This sequence joins TRBV10-3 and TRBJ2-1, with D tentatively TRBD2 (5 bases). Germline values: CDR1 ENHRY, CDR2 SYGVKD. V was cut by 2 bases and J by 0 bases, with 8 bases left in between. The CDR3 is 15 residues long. In DNA form, the CDR3 reads TGTGCCATCAGTGAGGAGGGAACCTCCTACAATGAGCAGTTCTTC. Its translation is CAISEEGTSYNEQFF.

This clonotype showed up just a few times. The chain has TRBV28 and TRBJ2-1; D is undetermined. Per germline, CDR1 MDHEN and CDR2 SYDVKM. The length of the CDR3 is 14 residues. V dropped 2 bases and J dropped 6 bases, with 11 bases sitting between them. Here the CDR3 DNA reads TGTGCCAGCAGTTTAGATAGTGTCGGCAATGAGCAGTTCTTC. This translates into CASSLDSVGNEQFF.

This clonotype was counted a few times. This may arise from a read error, as a much more abundant clone is one base away. The chain carries TRBV5-1 and TRBJ2-2; D perhaps matches TRBD1 (6 bases). Trimming removed 4 bases at V and 1 base at J, with 8 bases between. Per germline, CDR1 SGHRS and CDR2 YFSETQ. CDR3 size: 14 residues. CDR3 nucleotide sequence: TGCGCCAGCAGCGCGACAGGGAACACCGGGGAGCTGTTTTTT. It translates to CASSATGNTGELFF.

This clonotype has a count of ten or more. The chain is built from TRBV6-1 and TRBJ1-1; tentatively, D is TRBD1 (5 bases). This CDR3 has 13 residues. Germline V gives CDR1 MNHNS, CDR2 SASEGT. V was clipped by 3 bases and J by 3 bases, with 8 bases between them. This CDR3 reads CASSDREHTEAFF. CDR3 sequence (DNA): TGTGCCAGCAGTGACAGGGAGCACACTGAAGCTTTCTTT.

This clonotype was observed a handful of times. The chain carries TRBV11-2 and TRBJ1-1, with TRBD1 as a possible D gene (5 bases). CDR3 length equals 15 residues. The V and J ends lost 5 bases and 0 bases respectively, with 13 bases between them. Germline V gene lookup returns CDR1 SGHAT and CDR2 FQNNGV. The CDR3 loop reads CASSPRALMNTEAFF. CDR3 sequence (DNA): TGTGCCAGCAGCCCCAGGGCCCTAATGAACACTGAAGCTTTCTTT.

The chain is built from TRBV20-1 and TRBJ1-5, with 12 bases matching TRBD1. The CDR3 contains 15 residues. Germline V gene sequence: CDR1 DFQATT, CDR2 SNEGSKA (reference sequence). Trimming at V came to 6 bases and at J to 6 bases, leaving 9 bases not matched to a gene. The CDR3 nucleotides are TGCAGTGCCTCAGGGGGACAGGGGGCACGTCAGCCCCAGCATTTT. Protein: CSASGGQGARQPQHF.

The sample holds a few counts of this clonotype. This chain joins TRBV6-1 and TRBJ2-1; D might be TRBD1 (6 bases). The CDR3 contains 15 residues. Germline V gives CDR1 MNHNS, CDR2 SASEGT. V was trimmed by 6 bases and J by 8 bases, leaving 20 bases between them. CDR3 residues: CASSPRGGGYHEQFF. Written as DNA, the CDR3 is TGTGCCAGCAGCCCCAGAGGGGGTGGGTACCATGAGCAGTTCTTC.

The table lists this clonotype with a few counts. The chain combines TRBV6-1 with TRBJ2-7, with 7 positions matching TRBD2. Germline lookup yields CDR1 MNHNS and CDR2 SASEGT. The CDR3 extends over 13 amino acids. The V and J ends lost 5 bases and 6 bases, in that order; junction bases with no gene match: 7. The CDR3, as DNA: TGTGCCAGCAGTAGCTGGGGGGGAAGCGAGCAGTACTTC. Its translation is CASSSWGGSEQYF.

In its sample, this clonotype was seen many times. The chain recombines TRBV29-1 with TRBJ2-3; a weak D match, TRBD1 (6 bases). There are 18 residues in the CDR3. V was trimmed by 4 bases and J by 0 bases, leaving 23 bases between them. Germline V gives CDR1 SQVTM, CDR2 ANQGSEA. CDR3 amino acids: CSVVPGTPEATSTDTQYF. CDR3 DNA: TGCAGCGTTGTTCCAGGGACACCTGAAGCCACAAGCACAGATACGCAGTATTTT.

This chain connects TRBV28 to TRBJ2-2; D is possibly TRBD2 (6 bases). Germline V gene data show CDR1 as MDHEN and CDR2 as SYDVKM. Trimming took off 7 bases at V and 7 bases at J, with 22 bases between the two ends. The CDR3 runs 16 residues. The CDR3 loop reads CASMGSRGRFGGELFF. The CDR3 DNA reads TGTGCCAGCATGGGAAGTCGGGGGAGGTTCGGCGGGGAGCTGTTTTTT.

This sequence joins TRBV11-2 and TRBJ2-1; D gene unclear. There are 17 residues in the CDR3. The ends were cut back, 5 bases at V and 0 bases at J, with 17 bases in the middle. CDR1 SGHAT and CDR2 FQNNGV come from the germline V gene. The CDR3 loop is CASSNAVVTSSYNEQFF. In DNA, the CDR3 is TGTGCCAGCAGCAACGCCGTTGTGACATCCTCCTACAATGAGCAGTTCTTC.

The chain couples TRBV13 to TRBJ2-5, with a weak D call TRBD2 (5 bases). The CDR3 length is 15 residues. Trimming removed 1 base from V and 1 base from J, with 10 bases in between. Germline lookup yields CDR1 PRHDT and CDR2 FYEKMQ (reference sequence). In DNA form, the CDR3 reads TGTGCCAGCAGCTTAGCCCCCGGGATCCAAGAGACCCAGTACTTC. Protein: CASSLAPGIQETQYF.

This clonotype occurred many times. The chain recombines TRBV12-3 or TRBV12-4 with TRBJ2-3; no definite D call. The V end lost 1 base, the J end lost 3 bases, and 11 bases lay between the germline ends. The CDR3 is 15 amino acids. CDR3 bases: TGTGCCAGCAGTTTAGATGTCGGAGCGACAGATACGCAGTATTTT. Its translation: CASSLDVGATDTQYF.

The chain recombines TRBV20-1 with TRBJ2-7, with D possibly matching TRBD1 (5 bases). This CDR3 has 11 residues. Deletions cut 3 bases from V and 3 bases from J, with 6 bases between. From germline, CDR1 is DFQATT and CDR2 SNEGSKA (reference sequence). CDR3 sequence: CSASRVYEQYF. The CDR3 DNA sequence: TGCAGTGCTAGCAGGGTCTACGAGCAGTACTTC.

This clonotype was seen ten or more times. V usage is TRBV7-2 and J usage is TRBJ2-7; D is ambiguous. The CDR3 is 12 residues long. Germline values: CDR1 SGHTA, CDR2 FQGNSA. V lost 6 bases and J lost 2, with 8 bases in between. CDR3 DNA sequence: TGTGCCAGCAGTGACCCCCCCTACGAGCAGTACTTC. As protein: CASSDPPYEQYF.

This clonotype was found a few times. The CDR3 loop is CSASDGDTEAFF. In nucleotides, the CDR3 is TGCAGCGCTTCGGACGGGGACACTGAAGCTTTCTTT. The chain is built from TRBV29-1 and TRBJ1-1; D gene unclear. The V and J ends lost 7 bases and 3 bases respectively, with 12 bases between them. Germline CDR1 is SQVTM and CDR2 is ANQGSEA. There are 12 residues in the CDR3.

This clonotype has only a few counts. The chain uses TRBV27 and TRBJ2-7, with a tentative D call TRBD2 (5 bases). In germline, CDR1 is MNHEY, CDR2 SMNVEV (reference sequence). Between the trimmed V and J ends, which lost 0 bases and 3 bases, there was a span of 9 bases. CDR3 length equals 14 residues. The CDR3 is CASSLSAGNYEQYF. CDR3 coding DNA: TGTGCCAGCAGTTTATCGGCGGGCAACTACGAGCAGTACTTC.

The chain couples TRBV5-1 to TRBJ2-5; D is unresolved. The CDR3 runs 16 residues. With 4 bases removed from V and 2 bases from J, the gap between germline ends came to 18 bases. The germline V gene has CDR1 SGHRS and CDR2 YFSETQ. CDR3 region: CASSPTPGSRQETQYF. The CDR3 region has the DNA TGCGCCAGCAGCCCAACCCCCGGGTCTAGACAAGAGACCCAGTACTTC. Full variable domain (remainder filled in from reference TRBV5-1 and TRBJ2-5): KAGVTQTPRYLIKTRGQQVTLSCSPISGHRSVSWYQQTPGQGLQFLFEYFSETQRNKGNFPGRFSGRQFSNSRSEMNVSTLELGDSALYLCASSPTPGSRQETQYFGPGTRLLVL.

The rearrangement joins TRBV15 to TRBJ2-7, with 7 bases identical to TRBD2. The CDR3 length is 15 residues. Germline assignment: CDR1 LNHNV and CDR2 YYDKDF (reference sequence). V shed 0 bases and J 2 bases; nucleotides not matched to a gene: 4. CDR3 in amino acids: CATSREGTIAYEQYF. As DNA, the CDR3 is TGTGCCACCAGCAGAGAAGGGACTATCGCCTACGAGCAGTACTTC.